A single T cell receptor (beta chain) is shown here with its context. Its target is not known. This specimen comes from a study of long-term antiretroviral therapy in people with HIV. Study-level points and caveats: Blood dates from 2004 to 2017, possibly under older ART regimens. At every time point, clones expanded before ART dominated the repertoire. Patients on ART gained diversity, which nonetheless stayed below transplant donor controls.

The CDR3 runs to 15 residues. Between the trimmed V and J ends, which lost 5 bases and 1 base, there was a span of 15 bases. Germline loops: CDR1 MGHDK, CDR2 SYGVNS. This was the immunoSEQ v3.0 assay at survey level. This table comes from immunoSEQ multiplex PCR, and its TCRdb copy is limited to in-frame clones, with some not included. The table has some 25,000 clones, 65% to 90% seen once. The receptor's source is a man aged 50 to 60 with HIV. This material consisted of unsorted PBMCs, taken 1.2 years after starting antiretroviral therapy. The chain carries TRBV25-1 and TRBJ2-7, with a weak D call TRBD1 (7 bases). The CDR3 DNA reads TGTGCCAGCAGTCCTCCAGGGGGGCTATCCTACGAGCAGTACTTC. Translated, it gives CASSPPGGLSYEQYF.